This TCR beta chain comes out of a study of CD8+CD57+ T cells in acquired aplastic anemia. Whole-study context: Isolated CD4+ and CD8+ cells, once sorted, yielded DNA averaging roughly 3.2 ug.

Germline lookup yields CDR1 SGHTA and CDR2 FQGNSA. The CDR3 is 13 amino acids. The template for TCR beta VDJ and CDR3 sequence profiling was genomic DNA. TCRdb independently ran MiXCR on the reads; one entry per CDR3 protein. The table has just over 400,000 distinct CDR3 sequences, around 68% seen once. Input material: sorted CD4+, CD8+, or CD8+CD57+ T cells (not recorded which) from PBMCs. The gene calls are TRBV7-2 and TRBJ1-1, with TRBD1 matching over 7 bases. The end of the DNA fits TRBJ2-1 better, so the J call may be wrong. The TCR comes from a human donor in good health, serving as a control. Here the CDR3 reads CASIDIGGSEQFF. The CDR3 coding sequence is TGTGCCAGCATCGACATAGGGGGCAGTGAGCAGTTCTTC.